Below are 21 T cell receptor beta chains sequenced from a single sample in a study of OX40 agonist ivuxolimab in advanced cancers. Clones were sequenced by immunoSEQ multiplex PCR, and TCRdb holds only the in-frame ones, with some missing. Among 56,000 or so clones listed, roughly four fifths were seen once. The sequenced sample was CD4+ or CD8+ T cells sorted from blood, obtained in a trial of the OX40 agonist ivuxolimab. The receptors originated from an adult with an advanced solid tumor such as melanoma, head and neck, liver or kidney cancer.

This chain connects TRBV7-9 to TRBJ1-3, with D hard to call. The length of the CDR3 is 14 residues. From germline, CDR1 is SEHNR and CDR2 FQNEAQ (reference sequence). V was cut by 4 bases and J by 0 bases, with 7 bases left in between. The CDR3 loop reads CASSSHGSGNTIYF. In DNA form, the CDR3 reads TGTGCCAGCAGCTCGCATGGCTCTGGAAACACCATATATTTT.

The rearrangement joins TRBV5-1 to TRBJ2-2; 10 bases line up with TRBD2. The CDR3 is 19 residues long. The germline CDR1 and CDR2 sequences are SGHRS and YFSETQ. V was pared by 5 bases and J by 8 bases, with 21 bases of the junction left unmatched. CDR3 nucleotides: TGCGCCAGCAGGTTAAAGGAGGCGGGACTAGCGTCCTCCTTGGGGGAGCTGTTTTTT. It translates to CASRLKEAGLASSLGELFF.

This chain connects TRBV19 to TRBJ2-1; D not certain. The V end lost 1 base, the J end lost 5 bases, and 6 bases lay between the germline ends. Germline V CDR1 and CDR2: LNHDA, SQIVND (reference sequence). The CDR3 sequence is 13 residues long. CDR3 DNA sequence: TGTGCCAGTAGTATAGGCCCAGACAATGAGCAGTTCTTC. The encoded protein is CASSIGPDNEQFF.

This chain connects TRBV28 to TRBJ1-1, with TRBD1 matching over 9 bases. Germline values: CDR1 MDHEN, CDR2 SYDVKM. The CDR3 loop spans 15 amino acids. Trimming cost V 5 bases and J 1 base; bases outside gene matches: 5. The CDR3 coding sequence is TGTGCCAGCAGTCCGTGGGACAGGGCGAACACTGAAGCTTTCTTT. Protein: CASSPWDRANTEAFF. Full variable domain (rest looked up from reference TRBV28 and TRBJ1-1): DVKVTQSSRYLVKRTGEKVFLECVQDMDHENMFWYRQDPGLGLRLIYFSYDVKMKEKGDIPEGYSVSREKKERFSLILESASTNQTSMYLCASSPWDRANTEAFFGQGTRLTVV.

The chain carries TRBV11-2 and TRBJ2-7; D could derive from TRBD1 or TRBD2 (5 bases each). The CDR3 spans 15 residues. The germline V gene has CDR1 SGHAT and CDR2 FQNNGV. Trimming cost V 6 bases and J 4 bases, with 19 bases left between them. The CDR3 bases are TGTGCCAGCAGTTCTAGGGCCCCAGGGAGATACGAGCAGTACTTC. Translating gives CASSSRAPGRYEQYF.

V is TRBV2 and J is TRBJ2-1, with 8 bases aligning to TRBD1. V was clipped by 6 bases and J by 5 bases; unmatched bases: 9. The CDR3 totals 15 residues. Germline values: CDR1 SNHLY, CDR2 FYNNEI. CDR3 nucleotide sequence: TGTGCCAGCAGCGCAGGGGGCTTGGGGAACAATGAGCAGTTCTTC. Amino acid sequence: CASSAGGLGNNEQFF.

The chain links TRBV27 to TRBJ2-1; D remains unclear. The CDR3 has 15 residues. Germline V gene sequence: CDR1 MNHEY, CDR2 SMNVEV (reference sequence). V lost 5 bases to trimming and J lost 3 bases, with 14 bases between them. DNA of the CDR3: TGTGCCAGCAGTCCTCATCTCTCAAGCTACAATGAGCAGTTCTTC. Amino acids: CASSPHLSSYNEQFF.

CDR3 sequence (DNA): TGTGCCAGCAGTGAAGCGATCGGACTAAGGCCCGGGGAGCTGTTTTTT. The encoded protein is CASSEAIGLRPGELFF. The V call is TRBV2, the J call TRBJ2-2; tentatively, D is TRBD2 (6 bases). V was trimmed by 0 bases and J by 6 bases, leaving 14 bases between them. CDR1 and CDR2 (germline): SNHLY, FYNNEI. This CDR3 comprises 16 residues.

The chain employs TRBV7-9 and TRBJ2-5; TRBD1 agrees at 9 bases. The assigned J gene may be wrong: the sequence end matches TRBJ2-7 better. Germline V gives CDR1 SEHNR, CDR2 FQNEAQ (reference sequence). The CDR3 contains 16 residues. This CDR3 is CASSSDRDRDSYEQYF. As DNA, the CDR3 is TGTGCCAGCAGCTCAGACCGGGACAGGGATTCCTACGAGCAGTACTTC.

The V and J genes are TRBV28 and TRBJ2-7; TRBD1 might be the D (6 bases). CDR1 MDHEN and CDR2 SYDVKM come from the germline V gene. Trimming left V 7 bases short and J 1 base short, with 11 bases between. The CDR3 contains 13 residues. CDR3 DNA sequence: TGTGCCAGCAACGGGACACCTTCCTACGAGCAGTACTTC. This gives the protein CASNGTPSYEQYF. The variable domain in full, completed from reference TRBV28 and TRBJ2-7, reads DVKVTQSSRYLVKRTGEKVFLECVQDMDHENMFWYRQDPGLGLRLIYFSYDVKMKEKGDIPEGYSVSREKKERFSLILESASTNQTSMYLCASNGTPSYEQYFGPGTRLTVT.

This chain links TRBV28 with TRBJ2-1, with 7 bases fitting TRBD1. J gave up 7 bases and V 3 bases, and 9 bases lay outside the gene matches. The germline CDR1 and CDR2 sequences are MDHEN and SYDVKM. This CDR3 has 15 residues. DNA of the CDR3: TGTGCCAGCAGTTTGAGTGGGCAGGGGGAAAATGAGCAGTTCTTC. This gives the protein CASSLSGQGENEQFF.

This rearrangement joins TRBV5-6 to TRBJ1-2; D gene ambiguous. The germline gives CDR1 SGHDT, CDR2 YYEEEE. CDR3 size: 13 residues. Trimming pared 7 bases from V and 4 bases from J, leaving 14 bases between. CDR3 residues: CASLSWQIYGYTF. The CDR3 nucleotides are TGTGCCAGCTTATCGTGGCAAATCTATGGCTACACCTTC.

The chain is built from TRBV6-4 and TRBJ2-1; 8 nucleotides line up with TRBD1. This CDR3 region has 13 residues. Per the germline V gene, CDR1 is MRHNA and CDR2 is SNTAGT. Germline trimming cut 5 bases from V and 6 bases from J; bases unmatched to any gene: 3. Here the CDR3 DNA reads TGTGCCAGCAGTACACAGGGGGGCAATGAGCAGTTCTTC. Its translation: CASSTQGGNEQFF.

The CDR3 region has the DNA TGTGCCAGCAGCCAAACCCCGGGGCCCGGGCGAGTGTATTTT. As protein: CASSQTPGPGRVYF. V is TRBV4-2 and J is TRBJ2-3; D is possibly TRBD1 or TRBD2 (5 bases each). Trimming took off 2 bases at V and 14 bases at J, with 20 bases between the two ends. This CDR3 spans 14 amino acids. CDR1 and CDR2 from the germline V gene are LGHNA and YNFKEQ.

The chain employs TRBV9 and TRBJ2-7, with D hard to call. CDR1 and CDR2 from the germline V gene are SGDLS and YYNGEE. V was clipped by 3 bases and J by 4 bases, with 5 bases between them. The CDR3 runs to 11 residues. CDR3 in DNA: TGTGCCAGCAGCGATCTTTACGAGCAGTACTTC. Its translation is CASSDLYEQYF.

The rearrangement joins TRBV19 to TRBJ2-2; D gene uncertain. The CDR3 has 13 amino acids. V lost 5 bases, J lost 5 bases, and 9 bases lay in between. CDR1 is LNHDA, CDR2 SQIVND, per germline (reference sequence). The CDR3 nucleotides are TGTGCCAGTAGTGCCTCGTTAACCGGGGAGCTGTTTTTT. Translated, it gives CASSASLTGELFF. Full variable domain (missing parts from reference TRBV19 and TRBJ2-2): DGGITQSPKYLFRKEGQNVTLSCEQNLNHDAMYWYRQDPGQGLRLIYYSQIVNDFQKGDIAEGYSVSREKKESFPLTVTSAQKNPTAFYLCASSASLTGELFFGEGSRLTVL.

This clone was detected only a few times. The chain combines TRBV10-2 with TRBJ2-2; 14 nucleotides line up with TRBD2. Germline V gene data show CDR1 as WSHSY and CDR2 as SAAADI. The J segment lost 7 bases and the V segment lost 4 bases, leaving 8 bases of the junction unmatched. CDR3 length equals 17 residues. The chain's CDR3 is CASSAPGLAGGSGELFF. The CDR3 region has the DNA TGCGCCAGCAGTGCCCCCGGACTAGCGGGAGGTAGCGGGGAGCTGTTTTTT.

This clone was seen only once. The chain couples TRBV18 to TRBJ1-5, with 7 bases matching TRBD1. The CDR3 covers 16 residues. Losses at the gene ends were 2 bases for V and 7 bases for J; bases not matched to a gene: 11. CDR1 and CDR2 (germline): KGHSH, LQKENI. The CDR3 coding sequence is TGTGCCAGCTCACCAAAGGGGGCCCTTGGGATCCAGCCCCAGCATTTT. This translates into CASSPKGALGIQPQHF.

The CDR3 coding sequence is TGCGCCAGCAGCCAATCCAGGGACACCTACGAGCAGTACTTC. Its protein is CASSQSRDTYEQYF. The gene calls are TRBV4-1 and TRBJ2-5; TRBD1 is a possible D gene (6 bases). The DNA end lines up better with TRBJ2-7; the J call may be wrong. Per the germline V gene, CDR1 is MGHRA and CDR2 is YSYEKL. CDR3 size: 14 residues.

The rearrangement links TRBV5-5 to TRBJ1-1; D is undetermined. CDR1 and CDR2 (germline): SGHKS, YYEKEE (reference sequence). V lost 5 bases and J lost 3, with 11 bases in between. This CDR3 contains 13 residues. This chain's CDR3 is CASSLSGHTEAFF. CDR3 nucleotides: TGTGCCAGCAGTTTAAGCGGGCACACTGAAGCTTTCTTT.

The V gene is TRBV7-9, the J gene TRBJ2-1, with a possible D match to TRBD2 (6 bases). Germline V gene lookup returns CDR1 SEHNR and CDR2 FQNEAQ (reference sequence). The CDR3 totals 18 residues. The V and J ends lost 5 bases and 3 bases respectively, with 23 bases between them. CDR3 DNA: TGTGCCAGCAGCCCCCTTCTAGGGCGGAGGGCTAACTACAATGAGCAGTTCTTC. Protein product: CASSPLLGRRANYNEQFF. The full variable domain, its missing parts supplied by reference TRBV7-9 and TRBJ2-1, is DTGVSQNPRHKITKRGQNVTFRCDPISEHNRLYWYRQTLGQGPEFLTYFQNEAQLEKSRLLSDRFSAERPKGSFSTLEIQRTEQGDSAMYLCASSPLLGRRANYNEQFFGPGTRLTVL.